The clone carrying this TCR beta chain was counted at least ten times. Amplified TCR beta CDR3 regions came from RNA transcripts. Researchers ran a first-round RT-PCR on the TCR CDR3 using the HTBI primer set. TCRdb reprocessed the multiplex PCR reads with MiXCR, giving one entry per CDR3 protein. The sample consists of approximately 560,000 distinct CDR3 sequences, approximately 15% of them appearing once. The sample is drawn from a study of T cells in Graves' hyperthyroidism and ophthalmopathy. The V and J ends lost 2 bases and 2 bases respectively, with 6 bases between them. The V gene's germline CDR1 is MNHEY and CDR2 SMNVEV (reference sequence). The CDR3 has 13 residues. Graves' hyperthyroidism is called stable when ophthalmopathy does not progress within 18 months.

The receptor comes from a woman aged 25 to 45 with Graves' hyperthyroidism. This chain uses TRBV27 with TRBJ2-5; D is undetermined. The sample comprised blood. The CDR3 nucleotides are TGTGCCAGCAGTTTAATGGAACAAGAGACCCAGTACTTC. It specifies CASSLMEQETQYF.